Sequencing of this T cell receptor beta chain was carried out in a study of shared clonotypes between healthy human individuals. Whole-study results and caveats: For naive CD4 cells, approximately 4.7% of clonotypes were shared across a handful of donors. Naive subsets generally had larger estimated richness than memory subsets. Clonotypes not shared had lower generation probabilities than those common to all four donors.

The germline V gene has CDR1 SGHVS and CDR2 FQNEAQ. This CDR3 comprises 16 residues. V lost 8 bases and J lost 2, with 16 bases in between. Method: immunoSEQ multiplex PCR; TCRdb's copy keeps in-frame clones and lacks some. The sample lists about 1.5 million clones, roughly 96% seen once, with 1% to 1.5% in the top ten. This clone was recorded once. The antigen remains undetermined. Input material: naive CD4+ T cells sorted from blood. The subset was: CD45RA+ positively selected. This clonotype originated in a man under 40 in good health. The chain has TRBV7-8 and TRBJ2-6; D possibly matches TRBD1 or TRBD2 (5 bases each). CDR3 residues: CASEGTRGPGANVLTF. The CDR3 nucleotides read TGTGCCAGCGAGGGCACCCGGGGCCCTGGGGCCAACGTCCTGACTTTC.